This T cell receptor beta chain was observed in a study of shared clonotypes between healthy human individuals (TCRdb year 2020). With respect to the entire study: The cohort included three men and two women between 18 and 49 years of age. For each donor, three plates each were used for CD4 naive and CD4 memory, two plates were used for CD8 naive, and one plate was used for CD8 memory. To estimate repertoire size and how much clonotype sharing occurs between individuals, the study deeply sequenced the blood TCR repertoires of 4 to 6 healthy adults. Libraries were prepared and TCR repertoires were sequenced by different laboratories using diverse techniques, in order to increase sequencing depth and limit assay-specific biases. Each donor's leukapheresis produced roughly between about 0.9 and 9.5 billion PBMCs. The study at large found these results: Sampling was restricted to blood, and TCR repertoires in tissues likely differ from the TCR repertoires found in blood. Larger estimated clonotype richness was generally found for naive subsets than for memory subsets. Based on pairwise subsampling, the degree of clonotype sharing among donors was expected to be affected by sequencing depth. The genetic and exposure-history diversity represented was limited by the small number of donors. Higher generation probabilities were observed for clonotypes shared by all four sorted-subset donors than for non-shared clonotypes. Incomplete sequencing was indicated by rarefaction of sorted-subset datasets, despite the large sequencing depth. About 5% of naive CD4, around 3.5% of naive CD8, roughly 2.4% of memory CD4, and 0.35% to 0.4% of memory CD8 clonotypes were shared across a few donors.

This clone was seen only once. The clone's antigen remains unknown. Base qualities are missing; no much larger clone stands one base away. Using the deep immunoSEQ assay, TCR CDR3 regions were amplified from genomic DNA by multiplex PCR. Extracted genomic DNA from each cell subset was distributed evenly across all wells of several immunoSEQ 96-well plates, and each plate was treated as a replicate. For sorted subsets, about 200 ng genomic DNA, equal to tens of thousands of T cell genomes, was loaded into each replicate PCR. The purified libraries were quantified using a Qubit 3.0 fluorometer, sized with a Bioanalyzer 2100, and then quantified again using the KAPA Library Quantification kit. A separate single-read 150-cycle Illumina NextSeq 550 flow cell was used to sequence each immunoSEQ 96-well plate. Turning to the authors' computational methods: Because the immunoSEQ output included only junctional sequences and no quality scores, the filtering could not be the same as the filtering used for full-length reads. To assign V/J genes and CDR3, sequences were annotated using PyIR, a Python wrapper for IgBLAST v1.9, with IMGT germline references. Reads were removed for weak V/J assignments (E-value above 1e-6), missing CDR3, stop codons, out-of-frame junctions, or ambiguous translated residues. V3J clonotypes were defined as sequences sharing an identical inferred V gene, J gene, and CDR3 amino acid sequence. Percentage overlap between repertoires was calculated by dividing the number of shared unique clonotypes by the size of the smaller repertoire. RTK rarefaction, the Chao1 estimator, and Recon v2.1 estimates of unobserved clonotypes were used to assess repertoire richness. For all TCRbeta clonotypes obtained by the gDNA method from four donors, generation probabilities were computed with OLGA. TCRdb took over this immuneACCESS table, retaining in-frame rearrangements with V and J assigned. Such tables are incomplete; in checked studies, under half of the missing clones stem from an unresolved V gene, and the remainder is unexplained. Clonal size and the V and J genes are those of that table, whereas D and trimming came from the DNA. The sample table lists nearly 2 million clones, roughly 95% of them with a count of one. In total, the top ten clones hold roughly 1.2% of the sample.

For the CD8 naive samples, CD45RO-negative cells were positively selected for CCR7, yielding a CD45RA+CCR7+ population from which TemRA cells were excluded. The donors were healthy, HIV-negative adults with no recently reported acute infections or vaccinations. All donors were Caucasian adults living in Nashville, Tennessee, USA. Blood was obtained by leukapheresis, after which PBMCs were separated by Ficoll-Histopaque density gradient centrifugation and cryopreserved in liquid nitrogen vapor phase. Analytical flow cytometry was used to check the purity and quantity of each magnetically sorted T cell population. From each sorted fraction, genomic DNA was isolated and quantified by UV absorbance on a Nanodrop 2000c. The germline V gene provides CDR1 MDHEN and CDR2 SYDVKM. Germline trimming amounts to 4 bases on V and 4 bases on J, with 9 as the count of junction bases outside the gene matches. From its cysteine to its phenylalanine, the CDR3 spans 16 amino acids. The read is trimmed to its CDR3 DNA, 48 bases read in frame from base 1.

The chain couples TRBV28 to TRBJ2-1, with TRBD1 identical over 8 junction bases. This clonotype originated in a man aged 18 to 30 in good health. Sequenced input: naive CD8+ T cells sorted from blood. Reading the label with the study, this specimen's cell subset or site is: CD45RA+CCR7+. In nucleotide form, the sequence is TGTGCCAGCAGTTCAGCCGGGACAGGTCCGTACAATGAGCAGTTCTTC. It encodes CASSSAGTGPYNEQFF.